The T cell receptor beta chain under discussion was sequenced for a study of blood T cell repertoires in COVID-19. Study details: PBMCs, B-cell-depleted T cells, or T cells provided the cDNA or gDNA that made up the material.

The method was immunoSEQ multiplex PCR; TCRdb's version includes in-frame clones alone and lacks a portion of them. The sample contains around 220,000 clones, 80% to 90% of which appear only once. CDR1 is LNHDA, CDR2 SQIVND, per germline (reference sequence). V trimming: 3 bases; J trimming: 5 bases; junction bases outside the gene matches: 4. CDR3 length: 15 amino acids. This receptor was identified in a woman older than 75 with acute or convalescent COVID-19. The sample comprised peripheral blood. The chain joins TRBV19 to TRBJ2-3, with 11 bases identical to TRBD1. The CDR3 nucleotides are TGTGCCAGTAGTATGGGGACAGGGGGGGGAGATACGCAGTATTTT. Protein product: CASSMGTGGGDTQYF.